This passage covers 17 T cell receptor beta chains from one sample sequenced in a study of regulatory T cells in long-lasting Graves disease. With iRepertoire HTBI primers and Arm-PCR of CDR3 regions, TCR beta libraries were built. TCRdb re-called the multiplex PCR reads with MiXCR, one entry per CDR3 protein. The table shows about 300,000 distinct CDR3 sequences, with around 20% occurring only once. Time point in this sample: persistent/refractory GD, antithyroid drugs over 5 years with positive TRAb. PBMC RNA served as the TCR library source. Material: peripheral blood mononuclear cells (PBMCs), obtained when the disease was refractory, from a patient treated with antithyroid drugs. These receptors all come from a female donor with Graves disease.

J is TRBJ1-1 and V is TRBV20-1; D remains unclear. Germline CDR1 is DFQATT and CDR2 is SNEGSKA (reference sequence). The ends were cut back, 3 bases at V and 1 base at J, with 12 bases in the middle. The CDR3 spans 14 residues. The CDR3 region has the DNA TGCAGTGCTAGGGGAGCTGTCTCGAACACTGAAGCTTTCTTT. Protein product: CSARGAVSNTEAFF.

This clonotype was detected ten times or more. The chain couples TRBV3-1 to TRBJ2-2, with 10 bases matching TRBD2. CDR3 length: 14 residues. Germline CDR1 reads LGHDT; CDR2 reads YNNKEL (reference sequence). The V gene end was trimmed by 4 bases and the J gene end by 6 bases; junction bases not matched to a gene: 2. CDR3 amino acids: CASSLLAGAGELFF. DNA of the CDR3: TGTGCCAGCAGCCTCCTAGCGGGAGCCGGGGAGCTGTTTTTT.

This clonotype was seen at least ten times. This chain uses TRBV28 with TRBJ2-1; D may be TRBD1 or TRBD2 (5 bases each). V was shortened by 2 bases and J by 9 bases, with 11 bases between the two germline ends. Germline V gives CDR1 MDHEN, CDR2 SYDVKM. CDR3 length equals 13 residues. In nucleotides, the CDR3 is TGTGCCAGCAGTTTAAGGACACTAGGTGAGCAGTTCTTC. It is translated as CASSLRTLGEQFF.

At least ten counts were recorded for this clonotype. The chain links TRBV28 to TRBJ2-5; possibly TRBD2 for D (6 bases). Germline assignment: CDR1 MDHEN and CDR2 SYDVKM. V was clipped by 5 bases and J by 5 bases, with 27 bases between them. The CDR3 runs 18 residues. CDR3 loop: CASSLRSILRREGETQYF. In DNA form, the CDR3 reads TGTGCCAGCAGTCTCCGGTCCATCCTACGGCGGGAAGGCGAGACCCAGTACTTC.

This clonotype was seen a handful of times. The chain carries TRBV20-1 and TRBJ2-7; TRBD2 matches 11 bases. V was clipped by 6 bases and J by 6 bases; unmatched bases: 10. The CDR3 runs 14 residues. Germline V gives CDR1 DFQATT, CDR2 SNEGSKA (reference sequence). Written as DNA, the CDR3 is TGCAGTGCCAAAAAACTAGCGGGAGCATCCGAGCAGTACTTC. This translates into CSAKKLAGASEQYF.

Many counts were recorded for this clonotype. The chain couples TRBV6-5 to TRBJ2-7, with D possibly being TRBD1 (6 bases). Germline V gene sequence: CDR1 MNHEY, CDR2 SVGAGI. Trimming took 3 bases from V and 2 from J, leaving 17 bases between them. The CDR3 loop spans 16 amino acids. DNA of the CDR3: TGTGCCAGCAGTTATCCTTCGAGAACAGGGACCTACGAGCAGTACTTC. Translation: CASSYPSRTGTYEQYF.

This clonotype was observed many times. DNA for the CDR3: TGTGCCAGCAGTTTTCAGGGCACGAATTCACCCCTCCACTTT. Translated: CASSFQGTNSPLHF. V usage is TRBV12-3 or TRBV12-4 and J usage is TRBJ1-6; tentatively, D is TRBD1 (5 bases). This CDR3 is built from 14 residues. The V and J ends lost 3 bases and 7 bases respectively, with 10 bases between them.

With regard to this clonotype: The junction shows a germline mismatch at one end, possibly a read error. The chain uses TRBV9 and TRBJ2-5, with 7 positions matching TRBD2. This CDR3 is built from 14 residues. Per the germline V gene, CDR1 is SGDLS and CDR2 is YYNGEE. The CDR3 here is CASSFGAGAETQYF. CDR3 nucleotides: TGCGCCAGCAGCTTTGGGGCGGGAGCAGAGACCCAGTACTTC.

This clonotype has a count of ten or more. J is TRBJ1-1 and V is TRBV28; 12 bases align to TRBD1. The germline V gene encodes CDR1 MDHEN and CDR2 SYDVKM. The CDR3 loop spans 17 amino acids. Germline trimming cut 1 base from V and 4 bases from J; bases unmatched to any gene: 7. CDR3 nucleotide sequence: TGTGCCAGCAGTTTATACCGGGGACAGGGGGCGGGCACTGAAGCTTTCTTT. It is translated as CASSLYRGQGAGTEAFF.

The J gene is TRBJ1-1, the V gene TRBV12-3 or TRBV12-4; D may be TRBD1 (5 bases). V lost 9 bases and J lost 5, with 16 bases in between. This CDR3 is built from 13 residues. CDR3 DNA sequence: TGTGCCAGTACTACTTTAACAGGAACTGAAGCTTTCTTT. It yields the protein CASTTLTGTEAFF.

The chain recombines TRBV28 with TRBJ2-1; 8 positions match TRBD2. The CDR3 has 16 amino acids. Germline CDR1 reads MDHEN; CDR2 reads SYDVKM. The trim removed 5 bases at V and 5 bases at J, leaving 11 bases unmatched. Here the CDR3 DNA reads TGTGCCAGCAGTACCCCTCTAGCGGGCGTTCACAATGAGCAGTTCTTC. As protein: CASSTPLAGVHNEQFF.

This clonotype has more than one count but fewer than ten. The V gene is TRBV29-1, the J gene TRBJ2-7, with TRBD1 matching 9 bases. This CDR3 is built from 17 residues. V lost 1 base and J lost 2; bases outside the gene matches: 12. The germline CDR1 and CDR2 sequences are SQVTM and ANQGSEA. CDR3 region: CSVEGFGTGRFPYEQYF. For the CDR3, the DNA is TGCAGCGTTGAAGGGTTCGGGACAGGGAGGTTCCCCTACGAGCAGTACTTC.

The chain recombines TRBV7-2 with TRBJ2-7, with D tentatively TRBD1 or TRBD2 (5 bases each). The CDR3 covers 14 residues. Trimming took off 8 bases at V and 2 bases at J, with 16 bases between the two ends. Germline assignment: CDR1 SGHTA and CDR2 FQGNSA. Written as DNA, the CDR3 is TGTGCCAGCGGCCCCGGGACCGAACCCTACGAGCAGTACTTC. As protein: CASGPGTEPYEQYF.

This clonotype has a count of ten or more. The CDR3 reads CASRGTSGGYEQYF. The CDR3 DNA sequence: TGTGCCAGCAGAGGGACTAGCGGGGGCTACGAGCAGTACTTC. The chain combines TRBV28 with TRBJ2-7, with 14 bases aligning to TRBD2. After removal of 6 bases from V and 3 bases from J, the junction contained 1 base not matched to a gene. Germline CDR1 and CDR2: MDHEN and SYDVKM. The CDR3 loop spans 14 amino acids.

This clonotype was seen only a few times. This chain connects TRBV6-2 or TRBV6-3 to TRBJ1-3; D perhaps matches TRBD1 (6 bases). The CDR3 totals 16 residues. Looked up from germline, CDR1 is MNHEY and CDR2 is SVGEGT. Trimming removed 0 bases from V and 4 bases from J, with 13 bases in between. CDR3 sequence: CASSYSRGESGNTIYF. For the CDR3, the DNA is TGTGCCAGCAGTTACTCGAGGGGGGAATCAGGAAACACCATATATTTT.

The genes are TRBV29-1 and TRBJ1-1, with a tentative D call TRBD1 (6 bases). V was pared by 7 bases and J by 7 bases, with 19 bases between. The CDR3 is 13 residues long. CDR1 is SQVTM and CDR2 is ANQGSEA in the germline V gene. The CDR3 loop reads CSAGGSGAIEAFF. The CDR3 nucleotides are TGCAGCGCCGGTGGATCAGGGGCGATTGAAGCTTTCTTT.

There are a few counts of this clonotype. The chain carries TRBV24-1 and TRBJ2-3; D gene unclear. The CDR3 spans 15 residues. The germline gives CDR1 KGHDR, CDR2 SFDVKD. V was trimmed by 1 base and J by 2 bases, leaving 9 bases between them. The CDR3 region is CATSDFGRATDTQYF. The DNA of the CDR3 is TGTGCCACCAGTGATTTTGGTAGGGCCACAGATACGCAGTATTTT.